This passage covers 2 T cell receptor beta chains from one sample sequenced in a study of chemoradiotherapy in HPV16-positive cancers. Clones were sequenced by immunoSEQ multiplex PCR, and TCRdb holds only the in-frame ones, with some missing. The data show 8,000 to 9,000 clones, 75% seen once. Sampling was carried out from a patient who underwent chemoradiotherapy. These receptors all come from a human donor with HPV-associated anogenital cancer.

This chain connects TRBV5-4 to TRBJ1-1; 7 nucleotides line up with TRBD1. The CDR3 has 13 amino acids. The germline CDR1 and CDR2 sequences are SGHNT and YYREEE (reference sequence). The CDR3 sequence is CDTRTGAAWGAFF. The CDR3 nucleotides read TGTGACACACGAACAGGGGCCGCCTGGGGTGCTTTCTTT.

This clone came up once. This rearrangement joins TRBV16 to TRBJ1-2; perhaps TRBD1 as D (6 bases). Trimming took 0 bases from V and 3 from J, leaving 8 bases between them. The V gene's germline CDR1 is KGHSY and CDR2 FQNENV. This CDR3 region has 14 residues. Here the CDR3 reads CASSQSRTDYGYTF. The CDR3 nucleotides read TGTGCCAGCAGCCAATCCCGGACAGACTATGGCTACACCTTC.